Sequencing of this T cell receptor beta chain was carried out in a study of neurological immune-mediated disorders. Synthesis of cDNA was accomplished via 5'RACE employing 10-nucleotide random UMIs. TCRdb reprocessed the 5' RACE reads with MiXCR, giving one entry per CDR3 protein. This table holds 65,000 to 80,000 distinct CDR3 sequences, over 15% found once. V lost 2 bases and J 7 bases, leaving 11 bases between the germline ends. The CDR3 is 13 amino acids. Germline assignment: CDR1 SNHLY and CDR2 FYNNEI. This clonotype was observed many times. Sequenced sample: PBMCs. The chain joins TRBV2 to TRBJ1-1; D gene ambiguous. The receptor was derived from a woman aged 40 to 49 in good health. The CDR3 loop reads CASSETREIEAFF. The CDR3 DNA reads as TGTGCCAGCAGTGAAACGAGGGAAATTGAAGCTTTCTTT.